These 10 T cell receptor beta chains originate from one sample sequenced in a study of T cell responses to AZD1222 COVID-19 vaccine. The assay was immunoSEQ multiplex PCR, and TCRdb's table has in-frame clones only and misses some. The top ten clones hold about 4% of a sample with under 200,000 clones, 85% to 95% of them seen once. The sample in question was peripheral blood, obtained on day 0 of AZD1222 vaccination. The receptors stem from an adult in good health.

The V call is TRBV11-1, the J call TRBJ1-1, with 9 bases lining up with TRBD1. Germline V lookup: CDR1 SGHAT, CDR2 FQDESV (reference sequence). There are 14 residues in the CDR3. The junction had 6 bases not matched to a gene; V was cut back by 5 bases and J by 5 bases. In nucleotides, the CDR3 is TGTGCCAGCAGCCCCGACAGGGGGAGGACTGAAGCTTTCTTT. Protein: CASSPDRGRTEAFF.

The chain recombines TRBV6-1 with TRBJ1-5, with 7 bases aligning to TRBD1. The J segment lost 7 bases and the V segment lost 6 bases, leaving 6 bases of the junction unmatched. This CDR3 has 13 residues. The germline V gene has CDR1 MNHNS and CDR2 SASEGT. Here the CDR3 DNA reads TGTGCCAGCAGCCCACAGGGGAGGCAGCCCCAGCATTTT. This translates into CASSPQGRQPQHF.

The rearrangement links TRBV11-2 to TRBJ1-2; no firm D call. The CDR3 extends over 16 amino acids. The ends were cut back, 5 bases at V and 2 bases at J, with 18 bases in the middle. Per germline, CDR1 SGHAT and CDR2 FQNNGV. CDR3 loop: CASSPQGLTENYGYTF. Written as DNA, the CDR3 is TGTGCCAGCAGCCCCCAAGGACTCACAGAGAACTATGGCTACACCTTC.

This clone appeared a single time. The rearrangement uses TRBV7-2 and TRBJ2-1, with 9 positions matching TRBD2. The germline gives CDR1 SGHTA, CDR2 FQGNSA. The V gene end was trimmed by 1 base and the J gene end by 4 bases; junction bases not matched to a gene: 11. This CDR3 has 18 residues. For the CDR3, the DNA is TGTGCCAGCAGCTTAGTGGGTAGCGGGGGACTTAATTACAATGAGCAGTTCTTC. Translation gives CASSLVGSGGLNYNEQFF.

The chain recombines TRBV6-5 with TRBJ2-7, with 8 bases aligning to TRBD2. The CDR3 has 16 residues. Losses at the gene ends were 0 bases for V and 3 bases for J; bases not matched to a gene: 7. Germline V gene lookup returns CDR1 MNHEY and CDR2 SVGAGI. DNA for the CDR3: TGTGCCAGCAGTTACTCGATAACGGGAGGGGGCTACGAGCAGTACTTC. Translated: CASSYSITGGGYEQYF.

The rearrangement links TRBV5-1 to TRBJ1-6; a possible D gene is TRBD1 (6 bases). CDR1 SGHRS and CDR2 YFSETQ come from the germline V gene. The CDR3 runs 15 residues. The V and J ends lost 1 base and 5 bases respectively, with 10 bases between them. CDR3 in DNA: TGCGCCAGCAGCTTGAGACAGGTGGATAATTCACCCCTCCACTTT. Its protein is CASSLRQVDNSPLHF.

The rearrangement uses TRBV5-4 and TRBJ2-5; 11 bases align to TRBD2. Germline V gene sequence: CDR1 SGHNT, CDR2 YYREEE (reference sequence). Trimming removed 3 bases from V and 9 bases from J; junction bases left unmatched: 10. CDR3 length equals 15 residues. The CDR3 region is CASSSGLAGPAAQYF. Here the CDR3 DNA reads TGTGCCAGCAGCTCAGGACTAGCGGGTCCAGCGGCCCAGTACTTC.

This clone was observed a few times. The chain links TRBV29-1 to TRBJ2-1; perhaps TRBD1 as D (7 bases). CDR1 and CDR2 from the germline V gene are SQVTM and ANQGSEA. CDR3 length: 16 residues. The V gene lost 4 bases and the J gene lost 6 bases, with 22 bases spanning the gap. The CDR3 sequence: CSVAYLDRLGGNEQFF. CDR3 in DNA: TGCAGCGTTGCCTATCTGGACAGGTTGGGGGGCAATGAGCAGTTCTTC.

This chain links TRBV11-2 with TRBJ1-1; D may be TRBD1 (6 bases). This CDR3 has 15 amino acids. Germline CDR1 reads SGHAT; CDR2 reads FQNNGV. V lost 4 bases, J lost 1 base, and 13 bases lay in between. The DNA of the CDR3 is TGTGCCAGCAGCTCCAAGGCAGGGGAGAACACTGAAGCTTTCTTT. Amino acids: CASSSKAGENTEAFF. Full variable domain (missing parts from reference TRBV11-2 and TRBJ1-1): EAGVAQSPRYKIIEKRQSVAFWCNPISGHATLYWYQQILGQGPKLLIQFQNNGVVDDSQLPKDRFSAERLKGVDSTLKIQPAKLEDSAVYLCASSSKAGENTEAFFGQGTRLTVV.

The chain combines TRBV13 with TRBJ1-1; no firm D call. CDR3 length equals 14 residues. V was trimmed by 4 bases and J by 3 bases, leaving 12 bases between them. From germline, CDR1 is PRHDT and CDR2 FYEKMQ (reference sequence). The CDR3 is CASSSRGSYTEAFF. DNA of the CDR3: TGTGCCAGCAGCTCTAGAGGTTCTTACACTGAAGCTTTCTTT.